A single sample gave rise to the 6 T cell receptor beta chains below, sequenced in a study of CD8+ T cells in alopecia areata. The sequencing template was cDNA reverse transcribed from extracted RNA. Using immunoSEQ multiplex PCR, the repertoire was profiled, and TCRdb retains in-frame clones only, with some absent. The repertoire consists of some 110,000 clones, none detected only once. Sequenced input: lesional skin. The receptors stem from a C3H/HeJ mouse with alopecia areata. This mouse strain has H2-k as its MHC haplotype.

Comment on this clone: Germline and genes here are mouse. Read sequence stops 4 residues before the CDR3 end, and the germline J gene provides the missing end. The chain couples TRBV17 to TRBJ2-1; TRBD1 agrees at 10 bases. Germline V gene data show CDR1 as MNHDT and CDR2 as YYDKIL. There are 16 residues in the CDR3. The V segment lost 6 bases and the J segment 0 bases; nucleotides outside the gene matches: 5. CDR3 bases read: TGTGCTAGCAGCCCGGGACAGGGGAATAACTATGCT. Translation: CASSPGQGNNYA. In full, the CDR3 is CASSPGQGNNYAEQFF.

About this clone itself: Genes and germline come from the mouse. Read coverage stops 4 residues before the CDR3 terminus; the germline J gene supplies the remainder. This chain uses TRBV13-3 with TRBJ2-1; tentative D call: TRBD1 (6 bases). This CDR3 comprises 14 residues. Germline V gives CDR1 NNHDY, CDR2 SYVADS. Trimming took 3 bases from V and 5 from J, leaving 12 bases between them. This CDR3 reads CASSVGQGNAEQFF. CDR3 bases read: TGTGCCAGCAGTGTAGGGCAGGGGAATGCT.

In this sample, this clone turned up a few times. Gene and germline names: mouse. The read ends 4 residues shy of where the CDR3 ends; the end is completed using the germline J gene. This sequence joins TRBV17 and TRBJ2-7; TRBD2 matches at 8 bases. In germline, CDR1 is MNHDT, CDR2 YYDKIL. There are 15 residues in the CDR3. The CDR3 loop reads CASRPSGTGPYEQYF. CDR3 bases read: TGTGCTAGCAGGCCCTCCGGGACTGGTCCGTAT.

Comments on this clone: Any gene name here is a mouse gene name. CDR3 amino acids: CASSLDNWGAEQFF. The CDR3 bases that were read are TGTGCAAGCAGCTTAGATAACTGGGGGGCT. The rearrangement uses TRBV16 and TRBJ2-1, with 8 bases lining up with TRBD2. The read is 4 residues too short to cover the CDR3 end, so that end is filled in from the germline J gene. The germline V gene encodes CDR1 SGHSA and CDR2 FRNQAP. There are 14 residues in the CDR3.

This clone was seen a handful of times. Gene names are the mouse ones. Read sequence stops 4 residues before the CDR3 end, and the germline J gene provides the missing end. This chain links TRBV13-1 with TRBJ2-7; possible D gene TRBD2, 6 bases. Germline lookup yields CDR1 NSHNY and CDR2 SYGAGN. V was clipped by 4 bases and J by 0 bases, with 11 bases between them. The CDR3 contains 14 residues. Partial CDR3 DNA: TGTGCCAGCAGTATTACTGGGAGCTCCTAT. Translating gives CASSITGSSY. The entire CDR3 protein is CASSITGSSYEQYF.

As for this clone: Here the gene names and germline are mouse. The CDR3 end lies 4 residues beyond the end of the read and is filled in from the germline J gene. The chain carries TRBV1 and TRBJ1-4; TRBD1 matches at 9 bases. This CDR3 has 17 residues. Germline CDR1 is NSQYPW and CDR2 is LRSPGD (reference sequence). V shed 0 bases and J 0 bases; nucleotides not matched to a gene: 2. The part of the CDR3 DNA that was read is TGCACCTGCAGTGCAGAGAGGGACAGGGTTTCCAACGAA. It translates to CTCSAERDRVSNE. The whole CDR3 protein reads CTCSAERDRVSNERLFF.